This TCR beta chain was sequenced for a study of CD8 T cells in Susac syndrome. Reverse transcription of about 0.45 to 1 ug RNA used random hexamers. TCR beta CDR3 was amplified by immunoSEQ multiplex PCR. This amplification extended across 54 Vbeta and 13 Jbeta segments. TCRdb itself ran the immunoSEQ multiplex PCR reads through MiXCR, one entry per CDR3 protein. The sample lists under 150,000 distinct CDR3 sequences; approximately 94% were seen once. TEMRA cells were FACS-enriched and CD8+ and CD4+ T cells negatively isolated. Germline CDR1 reads SGHRS; CDR2 reads YFSETQ. The CDR3 is 17 amino acids. V was clipped by 7 bases and J by 0 bases, with 20 bases between them.

The TCR sequence derives from a human donor with multiple sclerosis. The chain employs TRBV5-1 and TRBJ2-1, with a weak D call TRBD2 (7 bases). The sequenced sample consisted of CD4+ T cells from PBMCs. Here the CDR3 reads CASGSNQGGGSYNEQFF. The CDR3 DNA sequence: TGCGCCAGCGGATCCAACCAGGGAGGGGGCTCCTACAATGAGCAGTTCTTC.